The rows below give T cell receptor beta chains drawn from one sample of a study of cytomegalovirus exposure and HLA in healthy donors. Produced via immunoSEQ multiplex PCR; TCRdb's table is partial and in-frame only. The data hold about 220,000 clones, with approximately 90% observed a single time. The sequencing input was PBMCs. Receptors were obtained from a woman between 18 and 29 years old in good health and CMV-seronegative. CDR3s include the opening cysteine and the closing phenylalanine or tryptophan. The D gene is left open where the match is weak. Not all rows give a size; the values are once, few, many and, for expanded clones, a class.

TRBJ2-2 TRBV25-1 NA NA CASSEMRRSGELFF TGTGCCAGCAGTGAAATGAGGCGATCCGGGGAGCTGTTTTTT
TRBJ2-3 TRBV5-1 TRBD1 NA CASSPGQGPDTQYF TGCGCCAGCAGCCCGGGACAGGGCCCAGATACGCAGTATTTT
TRBJ2-2 TRBV6-5 NA NA CASRPQTGNTGELFF TGTGCCAGCAGACCACAGACAGGGAACACCGGGGAGCTGTTTTTT
TRBJ1-2 TRBV30 NA NA CAWSVYGWRNYGYTF TGTGCCTGGAGTGTATATGGTTGGAGGAACTATGGCTACACCTTC
TRBJ2-1 TRBV10-3 TRBD2 few CATRGVLAGRTNEQFF TGTGCCACAAGGGGGGTCCTAGCGGGAAGAACTAATGAGCAGTTCTTC
TRBJ1-4 TRBV19 NA NA CASRFQGSDEKLFF TGTGCCAGTAGGTTCCAGGGGTCGGATGAAAAACTGTTTTTT
TRBJ1-5 TRBV11-2 NA NA CASRQGGQPQHF TGTGCCAGCAGACAGGGCGGGCAGCCCCAGCATTTT
TRBJ1-2 TRBV5-5 NA NA CASSLDRTAAIYTF TGTGCCAGCAGCTTGGATCGGACAGCCGCTATATACACCTTC
TRBJ2-1 TRBV7-6 NA NA CASSLPPGLNYNEQFF TGTGCCAGCAGCTTACCACCGGGACTGAACTACAATGAGCAGTTCTTC
TRBJ2-2 TRBV7-8 TRBD2 once CASSSRTSGRGTGELFF TGTGCCAGCAGCTCCAGGACTAGCGGGAGAGGGACCGGGGAGCTGTTTTTT
TRBJ2-5 TRBV2 TRBD1 NA CASSDTIGTAQETQYF TGTGCCAGCAGTGATACGATCGGGACAGCTCAAGAGACCCAGTACTTC
TRBJ2-2 TRBV7-3 TRBD1 NA CASSWDRATGELFF TGTGCCAGCAGCTGGGACAGGGCCACCGGGGAGCTGTTTTTT
TRBJ2-3 TRBV28 TRBD2 once CATFQREGRDTQYF TGTGCCACCTTCCAGCGGGAGGGGCGAGATACGCAGTATTTT
TRBJ1-4 TRBV9 NA NA CASSVGRITNEKLFF TGTGCCAGCAGCGTAGGGAGGATAACTAATGAAAAACTGTTTTTT